This TCR beta chain was observed in a study of T-cell reconstitution after alpha-beta-depleted transplantation in children. This clonotype was found many times. Germline assignment: CDR1 ENHRY and CDR2 SYGVKD. V was pared by 7 bases and J by 0 bases, with 7 bases between. The CDR3 totals 13 residues. For TCRbeta, the library was prepared with unique molecular identifiers. TCRdb independently ran MiXCR on the PCR reads; one entry per CDR3 protein. The data show about 200,000 distinct CDR3 sequences, with about 14% seen just once and 13% held by the top ten. The sequence derives from a human donor who donated a stem cell graft to a child with acute lymphoblastic leukemia. J is TRBJ2-1 and V is TRBV10-3; D could derive from TRBD1 or TRBD2 (5 bases each). The material sequenced was PBMCs from the stem cell graft donor, taken from the stem cell graft. CDR3 residues: CAIMGDSYNEQFF. The CDR3 nucleotides read TGTGCCATCATGGGGGACTCCTACAATGAGCAGTTCTTC.